This T cell receptor beta chain was sequenced for a study of response to subunit inactivated influenza vaccine. Trimming pared 4 bases from V and 5 bases from J, leaving 10 bases between. The CDR3 is 13 amino acids. Germline CDR1 is SNHLY and CDR2 is FYNNEI. From the RT-PCR reads, TCRdb called clonotypes with MiXCR, one entry per CDR3 protein. The repertoire holds hundreds of thousands of distinct CDR3 sequences, with around 15% as singletons. General observations from the study: Each seasonal flu vaccination may recruit only limited new T cells, authors suggested.

This clonotype was recorded a few times. Its antigen is not identified. The receptor's source is a man aged 50 or older who received an inactivated influenza vaccine. This rearrangement joins TRBV2 to TRBJ2-3; TRBD2 might be the D (6 bases). The sample consisted of PBMCs from blood, taken roughly 2 weeks before vaccination. CDR3 DNA: TGTGCCAGCAGTGCCAACGGGGGAGATACGCAGTATTTT. The encoded protein is CASSANGGDTQYF.